Listed below are T cell receptor beta chains from one sample, sequenced in a study of identical twins. MiXCR, run by TCRdb on the 5' RACE reads, gives a single entry per CDR3 protein. The sample has roughly 350,000 distinct CDR3 sequences; approximately 10% are singletons. Specimen: naive T cells sorted from blood. These receptors all come from a woman in her 50s in good health. The CDR3 runs from the conserved cysteine through the conserved F or W. The order of the fields is J gene, clone size, D gene, V gene, CDR3 DNA, CDR3 protein. The D gene is left open where the match is weak. Expanded clones get a size class; other rows say once, few or many, or leave the size out.

TRBJ2-1 few - TRBV20-1 TGCAGTGCTAGGAGGTCTGGCAATGAGCAGTTCTTC CSARRSGNEQFF
TRBJ2-3 - - TRBV4-1 TGCGCCAGCAGCCGCCCCCCCCGCGGAGATACGCAGTATTTT CASSRPPRGDTQYF
TRBJ1-6 few TRBD1 TRBV6-5 TGTGCCAGTCGGACAGGCGGTAATTCACCCCTCCACTTT CASRTGGNSPLHF
TRBJ2-1 few TRBD2 TRBV10-1 TGCGCCAGCAGTGGGGTAAGCCCCGGACTAGAAGTTGTCAATGAGCAGTTCTTC CASSGVSPGLEVVNEQFF
TRBJ2-1 many TRBD2 TRBV5-1 TGCGCCAGCAGCTCCCTAGCGGGAGGGACCCCAGGGGATGAGCAGTTCTTC CASSSLAGGTPGDEQFF
TRBJ1-1 many - TRBV20-1 TGCAGTGCTATTCATACTACAAGGAGGTACACTGAAGCTTTCTTT CSAIHTTRRYTEAFF
TRBJ1-2 - TRBD1 TRBV4-1 TGCGCCAGCAGCCGCCCGGGACAGACCTATGGCTACACCTTC CASSRPGQTYGYTF
TRBJ2-1 - - TRBV10-1 TGCGCCAGCAGTGAGTTCATAGACCAAACACAGTTCTTC CASSEFIDQTQFF
TRBJ2-7 - - TRBV10-3 TGTGCCATCAGTGTCAGCGGCCCCAGGTTCGAGCAGTACTTC CAISVSGPRFEQYF
TRBJ2-1 - - TRBV20-1 TGCAGTGCTAGGGCAATAGCTAGACGTGAGCAGTTCTTC CSARAIARREQFF
TRBJ2-7 - TRBD2 TRBV5-1 TGCGCCAGCAGCTTTGAGGGAGGGTTGTACGAGCAGTACTTC CASSFEGGLYEQYF
TRBJ2-2 - TRBD2 TRBV6-6 TGTGCCAGCAGTTATTTACTAGCGGGAACGAACACCGGGGAGCTGTTTTTT CASSYLLAGTNTGELFF
TRBJ2-7 many - TRBV25-1 TGTGCCAGCAAGAGGGACACTTCCTACGAGCAGTACTTC CASKRDTSYEQYF
TRBJ2-3 - - TRBV24-1 TGTGCCACCAACGACGCTAGCACAGATACGCAGTATTTT CATNDASTDTQYF
TRBJ2-7 - TRBD2 TRBV19 TGTGCCAGTAGTGCGAGCCCGGGACTAGCGAACTACGAGCAGTACTTC CASSASPGLANYEQYF
TRBJ2-2 - TRBD2 TRBV5-1 TGCGCCAGCAGCTTCCCCGGGACTACCAACACCGGGGAGCTGTTTTTT CASSFPGTTNTGELFF
TRBJ2-1 few TRBD1 TRBV29-1 TGCAGCGTCAGAGGGGGCGCCCCCGGCAATGAGCAGTTCTTC CSVRGGAPGNEQFF
TRBJ1-4 - - TRBV2 TGTGCCAGCAGACACCGGGACGGAGAAAAACTGTTTTTT CASRHRDGEKLFF
TRBJ2-3 few TRBD2 TRBV4-1 TGCGCCAGCAGCCAAGATAGCGGGAGTGATACGCAGTATTTT CASSQDSGSDTQYF
TRBJ2-7 many - TRBV2 TGTGCCAGCAGTGGAGTAGCGGCCCACTACGAGCAGTACTTC CASSGVAAHYEQYF
TRBJ2-5 - TRBD1 TRBV4-1 TGCGCCAGCAGCCAAGATTTTGGGGACAGGGGGCGGGAGACCCAGTACTTC CASSQDFGDRGRETQYF